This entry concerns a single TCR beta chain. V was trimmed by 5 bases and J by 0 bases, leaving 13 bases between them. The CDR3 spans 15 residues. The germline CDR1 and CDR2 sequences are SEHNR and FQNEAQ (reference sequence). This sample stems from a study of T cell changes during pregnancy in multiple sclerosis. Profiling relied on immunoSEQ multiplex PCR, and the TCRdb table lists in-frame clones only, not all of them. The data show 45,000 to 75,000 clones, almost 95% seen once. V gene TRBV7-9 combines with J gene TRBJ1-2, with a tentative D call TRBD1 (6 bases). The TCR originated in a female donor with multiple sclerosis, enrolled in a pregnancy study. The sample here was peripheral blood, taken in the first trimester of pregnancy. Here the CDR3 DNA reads TGTGCCAGCAGCCCCCCAAACAGGGCTAACTATGGCTACACCTTC. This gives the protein CASSPPNRANYGYTF.